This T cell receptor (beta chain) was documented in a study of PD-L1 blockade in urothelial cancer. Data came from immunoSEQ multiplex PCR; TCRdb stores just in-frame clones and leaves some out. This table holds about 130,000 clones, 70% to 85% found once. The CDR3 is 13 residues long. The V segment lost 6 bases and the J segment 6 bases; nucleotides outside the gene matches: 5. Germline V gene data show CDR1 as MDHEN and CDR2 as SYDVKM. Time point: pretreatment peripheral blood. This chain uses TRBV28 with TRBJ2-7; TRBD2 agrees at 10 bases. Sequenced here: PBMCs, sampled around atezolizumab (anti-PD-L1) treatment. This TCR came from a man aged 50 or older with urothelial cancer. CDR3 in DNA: TGTGCCAGCAGAACTAGCGGGATCCCCGAGCAGTACTTC. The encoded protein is CASRTSGIPEQYF.